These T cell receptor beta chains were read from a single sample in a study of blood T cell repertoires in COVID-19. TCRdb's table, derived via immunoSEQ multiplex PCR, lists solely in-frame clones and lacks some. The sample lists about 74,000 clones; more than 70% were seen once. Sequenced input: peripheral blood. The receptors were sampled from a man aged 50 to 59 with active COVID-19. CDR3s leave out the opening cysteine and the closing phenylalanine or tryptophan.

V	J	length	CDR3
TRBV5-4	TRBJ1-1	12	ASRRTGPNTEAF
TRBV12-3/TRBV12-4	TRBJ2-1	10	ASSLQRDEQF
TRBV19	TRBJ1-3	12	ASIGTGRGNTIY
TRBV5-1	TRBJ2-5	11	ASSLPGVETQY
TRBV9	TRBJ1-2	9	ASSETGRYT
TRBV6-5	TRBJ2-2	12	ASSYDPGAGELF
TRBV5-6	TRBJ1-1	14	ASNGGGRHFATEAF
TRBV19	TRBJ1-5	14	ATQIGGSRGNQPQH
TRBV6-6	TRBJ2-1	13	ASQLGSVVGNEQF
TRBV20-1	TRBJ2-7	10	SASDNSYEQY
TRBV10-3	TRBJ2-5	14	AIREEASGVGETQY
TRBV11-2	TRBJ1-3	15	ASTPVGGARSGNTIY
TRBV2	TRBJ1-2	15	ASSERSGVAPERGYT
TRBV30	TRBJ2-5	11	ALTPGAGETQY
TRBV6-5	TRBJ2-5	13	ASSKPGLGEETQY
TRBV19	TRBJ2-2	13	ATLRGGADSGELF
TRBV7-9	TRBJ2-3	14	ASSPWVTGLTDTQY
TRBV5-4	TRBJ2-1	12	ASSRGAGANEQF
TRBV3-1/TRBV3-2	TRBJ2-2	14	ASSQGWTVLAGELF
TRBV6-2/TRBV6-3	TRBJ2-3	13	ASSLSGGRTDTQY
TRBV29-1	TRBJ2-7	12	SASGTGGSYEQY
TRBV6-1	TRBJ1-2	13	ASSEAGDRIYGYT
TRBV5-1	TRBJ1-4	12	ASSLAGTNEKLF
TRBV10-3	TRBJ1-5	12	AIRETGDNQPQH
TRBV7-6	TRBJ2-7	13	ASSVQGAPFNEQY
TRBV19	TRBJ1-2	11	ASSIGQGGGYT
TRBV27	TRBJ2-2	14	ASSLKAGGYTGELF
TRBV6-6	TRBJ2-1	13	ASIPSGRVSNEQF
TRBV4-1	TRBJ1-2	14	ASSRTGTEFLYGYT
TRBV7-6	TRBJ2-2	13	ASSPNRPQTGELF
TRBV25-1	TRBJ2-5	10	ASRAGQETQY
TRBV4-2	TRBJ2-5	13	ASSQGAGGPETQY
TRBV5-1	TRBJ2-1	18	ASSLGTGHLLEGYYNEQF
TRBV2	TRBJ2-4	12	ATSPAGTANIQY
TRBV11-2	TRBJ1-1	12	ASSPHRDNTEAF
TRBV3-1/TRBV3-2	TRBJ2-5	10	ASSQATGNQY
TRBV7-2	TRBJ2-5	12	ASSLDPRVGTQY
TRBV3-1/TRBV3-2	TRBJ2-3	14	ASSQGDSPRSDTQY
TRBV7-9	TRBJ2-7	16	ASSFSSGGAVKTYEQY
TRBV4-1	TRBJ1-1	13	ASSRQGYGNTEAF
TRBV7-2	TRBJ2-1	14	ASRPSGTGSYNEQF
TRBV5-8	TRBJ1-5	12	ASSLAGDNQPQH
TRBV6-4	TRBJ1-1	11	ASARTVYTEAF
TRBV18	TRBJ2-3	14	ASSPPGTVSTDTQY
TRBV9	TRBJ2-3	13	ASSPRTSGSDTQY
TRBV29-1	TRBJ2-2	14	SVEGTRVRGRGELF
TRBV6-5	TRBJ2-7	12	AVSESGSSYEQY